A selection of T cell receptor beta chains follows, all from one sample in a study of T cells after somatic rescue of genetic block. Profiled with immunoSEQ multiplex PCR; TCRdb holds only in-frame clones, not every one. The data contain about 67,000 clones, under 95% of them singletons. Sequencing used peripheral blood mononuclear cells (PBMCs). The receptors originated from a man aged 40-49 years. Both conserved end residues are part of each CDR3.

V	J	CDR3
TRBV7-2	TRBJ2-7	CASTLVDSSYEQYF
TRBV18	TRBJ1-5	CASSPGGGNQPQHF
TRBV18	TRBJ2-7	CASSPRAEGTKGEQYF
TRBV12-5	TRBJ2-2	CASGLTSGTSTGELFF
TRBV6-6	TRBJ2-3	CASSTGTSAADTQYF
TRBV10-1	TRBJ2-2	CASSESAEHGELFF
TRBV29-1	TRBJ2-5	CSVWTPRGPTYSKETQYF
TRBV10-3	TRBJ1-5	CAISGGGGDQPQHF
TRBV5-1	TRBJ2-5	CASSWDGTGVETQYF
TRBV6-1	TRBJ2-3	CASTTRGDTQYF
TRBV2	TRBJ2-7	CASTPTPGQIYEQYF
TRBV5-1	TRBJ2-1	CASSKRTSGPNYNEQFF
TRBV10-3	TRBJ1-2	CAISESLLAAYGYTF
TRBV27	TRBJ1-1	CASSFSPVPTQAFF
TRBV2	TRBJ1-5	CASSNGDRDDQPQHF
TRBV6-6	TRBJ1-4	CASSYGTGIRNEKLFF
TRBV7-6	TRBJ2-5	CASSPLRQTQETQYF
TRBV11-3	TRBJ1-1	CASSLGRNTEAFF
TRBV6-1	TRBJ1-6	CASSDGLRNNSPLHF
TRBV5-1	TRBJ1-6	CASSLGTGRGSPLHF
TRBV5-5	TRBJ1-2	CASSLGQGLGYTF
TRBV6-5	TRBJ2-1	CASSSGTDYNEQFF
TRBV5-1	TRBJ1-3	CASSWGRDSGNTIYF
TRBV6-5	TRBJ1-2	CASSLDRVYGYTF
TRBV5-1	TRBJ2-1	CASSFQGEYNEQFF
TRBV5-8	TRBJ2-3	CASSLGRYLTDTQYF
TRBV5-1	TRBJ2-3	CASSLGTQRSTDTQYF